This T cell receptor (beta chain) was recovered during a study of neurological immune-mediated disorders. Findings and limits, study-wide: HTLV-1-associated myelopathy had the most TCR clonal expansion, and multiple sclerosis had the least, less than healthy controls.

The group of healthy controls was made up of people who were blood bank volunteers in Maryland, USA. Unsorted libraries came from 2 million PBMCs stored at -80 °C. The cDNA came from 5'RACE with 10-nucleotide random UMIs. Via MiXCR, TCRdb re-called the 5' RACE reads, giving one row per CDR3 protein. The repertoire has tens of thousands of distinct CDR3 sequences, 10% to 12% of them found once; the top ten carry about 1.7%. This CDR3 region has 16 residues. Germline V CDR1 and CDR2: SGHRS, YFSETQ. V lost 4 bases and J lost 0, with 14 bases in between. Many counts were recorded for this clonotype. Its antigen is not identified.

The receptor was isolated from a man aged 60-69 years in good health. The sequenced material came from PBMCs. The chain is built from TRBV5-1 and TRBJ2-1, with D maybe TRBD1 (6 bases). The CDR3 region is CASSPDSFSSYNEQFF. The DNA of the CDR3 is TGCGCCAGCAGCCCGGACAGCTTCAGCTCCTACAATGAGCAGTTCTTC.